Listed below are T cell receptor beta chains from one sample, sequenced in a study of chemoradiotherapy in HPV16-positive cancers. Some clones are missing from TCRdb's copy, which holds only in-frame ones; the method was immunoSEQ multiplex PCR. The table shows approximately 8,100 clones, with around 88% occurring only once. The source was blood, collected from a patient who underwent chemoradiotherapy. The receptors here all came from a human donor with HPV-associated anogenital cancer. CDR3s include the opening cysteine and the closing phenylalanine or tryptophan. D genes are given only for firm matches. Only some rows state a clone size, as once, few, many or a class for expanded clones.

TRBV5-1	-	TRBJ2-1	once	CASSLTVDNEQFF	TGCGCCAGCAGCTTAACAGTAGACAATGAGCAGTTCTTC
TRBV4-3	-	TRBJ1-3	-	CASSHGPGNTIYF	TGCGCCAGCAGCCATGGACCTGGAAACACCATATATTTT
TRBV4-1	TRBD1	TRBJ1-2	-	CASSQEESRGQGYTF	TGCGCCAGCAGCCAAGAGGAGAGCAGGGGGCAAGGCTACACCTTC
TRBV5-5	-	TRBJ1-1	-	CASSLYEAGNTEAFF	TGTGCCAGCAGCTTGTACGAGGCTGGGAACACTGAAGCTTTCTTT
TRBV7-9	TRBD1	TRBJ2-3	-	CASSGRDRLTDTQYF	TGTGCCAGCAGCGGCAGGGACAGGCTCACAGATACGCAGTATTTT
TRBV5-5	-	TRBJ1-2	-	CASSLQGPYGYTF	TGTGCCAGCAGTTTACAGGGTCCCTATGGCTACACCTTC
TRBV2	TRBD2	TRBJ2-1	once	CATSLAGGGEQFF	TGTGCCACATCTTTAGCGGGGGGGGGTGAGCAGTTCTTC
TRBV19	-	TRBJ2-7	once	CASSIGGGYEQYF	TGTGCCAGTAGTATAGGTGGAGGGTACGAGCAGTACTTC
TRBV2	-	TRBJ1-6	-	CASSPSGVHNSPLHF	TGTGCCAGCAGCCCGTCAGGGGTACATAATTCACCCCTCCACTTT
TRBV7-8	TRBD2	TRBJ2-5	once	CASSTYSGGQETQYF	TGTGCCAGCAGCACATATAGCGGGGGCCAAGAGACCCAGTACTTC